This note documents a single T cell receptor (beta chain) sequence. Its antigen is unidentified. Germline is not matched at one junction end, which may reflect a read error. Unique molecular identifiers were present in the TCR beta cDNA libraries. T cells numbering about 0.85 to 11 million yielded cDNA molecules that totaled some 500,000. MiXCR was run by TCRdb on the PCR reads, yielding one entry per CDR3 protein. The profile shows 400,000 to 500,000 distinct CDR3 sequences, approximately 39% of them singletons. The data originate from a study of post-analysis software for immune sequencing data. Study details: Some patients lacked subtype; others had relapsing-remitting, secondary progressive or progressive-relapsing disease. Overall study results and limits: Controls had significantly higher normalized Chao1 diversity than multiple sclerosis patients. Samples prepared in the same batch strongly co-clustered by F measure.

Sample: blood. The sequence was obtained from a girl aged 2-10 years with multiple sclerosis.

The CDR3 region is CAGSTSGRFYEQYF. The CDR3, as DNA: TGTGCCGGCAGCACTAGCGGGAGGTTCTACGAGCAGTACTTC. The chain joins TRBV11-2 to TRBJ2-7; TRBD2 matches 12 bases. This CDR3 region has 14 residues. The germline V gene has CDR1 SGHAT and CDR2 FQNNGV. Drawing the rest from reference TRBV11-2 and TRBJ2-7, the complete variable domain is EAGVAQSPRYKIIEKRQSVAFWCNPISGHATLYWYQQILGQGPKLLIQFQNNGVVDDSQLPKDRFSAERLKGVDSTLKIQPAKLEDSAVYLCAGSTSGRFYEQYFGPGTRLTVT.